These 5 T cell receptor beta chains share one sample of origin, sequenced in a study of blood T cell repertoires in COVID-19. The protocol was immunoSEQ multiplex PCR, while the TCRdb copy is restricted to in-frame clones and leaves out a portion. Of 89,000 or so clones listed, roughly 85% are singletons. Sequencing was carried out using peripheral blood. These receptors were obtained from a man older than 75 with acute or convalescent COVID-19.

This sequence joins TRBV24-1 and TRBJ2-1, with 13 positions matching TRBD2. Trimming took 3 bases from V and 10 from J; bases not matched to a gene: 8. The CDR3 is 16 amino acids. Germline assignment: CDR1 KGHDR and CDR2 SFDVKD. The CDR3 loop reads CATSDEIGTSGKEQFF. In nucleotides, the CDR3 is TGTGCCACCAGTGATGAGATTGGGACTAGCGGGAAAGAGCAGTTCTTC.

A single count supports this clone. The chain uses TRBV7-3 and TRBJ1-1; TRBD1 might be the D (5 bases). Germline assignment: CDR1 SGHTA and CDR2 FQGTGA. V dropped 6 bases and J dropped 0 bases, with 17 bases sitting between them. This CDR3 has 16 amino acids. This CDR3 is CASSRESGLLNTEAFF. The CDR3, as DNA: TGTGCCAGCAGTAGAGAATCGGGACTGCTGAACACTGAAGCTTTCTTT.

The chain joins TRBV10-3 to TRBJ2-3; 10 bases agree with TRBD2. Germline loops: CDR1 ENHRY, CDR2 SYGVKD. The CDR3 consists of 15 residues. V shed 8 bases and J 4 bases; nucleotides not matched to a gene: 9. The CDR3 spells CAIGSPSGSADTQYF. The CDR3 region has the DNA TGTGCCATCGGTAGTCCTAGCGGGAGTGCAGATACGCAGTATTTT.

This chain joins TRBV6-1 and TRBJ2-7; 7 bases match TRBD2. V lost 1 base to trimming and J lost 2 bases; unmatched junction nucleotides: 5. The CDR3 spans 15 residues. Per the germline V gene, CDR1 is MNHNS and CDR2 is SASEGT. The DNA for the CDR3 is TGTGCCAGCAGTGAAGTGGTAGCGGGTCCCTACGAGCAGTACTTC. It is translated as CASSEVVAGPYEQYF.

The chain couples TRBV19 to TRBJ1-2, with a tentative D call TRBD1 (5 bases). The CDR3 loop spans 13 amino acids. V was cut by 3 bases and J by 4 bases, with 9 bases left in between. The germline V gene has CDR1 LNHDA and CDR2 SQIVND (reference sequence). For the CDR3, the DNA is TGTGCCAGTAGTATCCAGGGTGTCTATGGCTACACCTTC. This sequence encodes CASSIQGVYGYTF.